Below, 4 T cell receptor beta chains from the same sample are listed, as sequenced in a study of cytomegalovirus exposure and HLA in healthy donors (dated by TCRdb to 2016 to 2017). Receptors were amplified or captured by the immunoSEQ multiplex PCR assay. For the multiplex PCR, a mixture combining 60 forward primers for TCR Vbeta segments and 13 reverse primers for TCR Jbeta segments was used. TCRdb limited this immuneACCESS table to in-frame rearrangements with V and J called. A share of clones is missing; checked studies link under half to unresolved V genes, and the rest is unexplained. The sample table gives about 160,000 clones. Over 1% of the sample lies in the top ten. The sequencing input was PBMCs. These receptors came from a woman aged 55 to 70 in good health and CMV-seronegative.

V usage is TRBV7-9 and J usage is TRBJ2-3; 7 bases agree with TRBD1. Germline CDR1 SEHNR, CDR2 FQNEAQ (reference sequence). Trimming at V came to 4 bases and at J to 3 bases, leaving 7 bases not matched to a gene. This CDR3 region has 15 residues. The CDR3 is CASSSRQGLTDTQYF. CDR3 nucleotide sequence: TGTGCCAGCAGCTCCCGACAGGGTTTGACAGATACGCAGTATTTT.

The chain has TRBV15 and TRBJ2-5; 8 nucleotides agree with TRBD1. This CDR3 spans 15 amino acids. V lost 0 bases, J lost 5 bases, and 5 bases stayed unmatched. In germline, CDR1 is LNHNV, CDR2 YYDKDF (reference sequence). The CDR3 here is CATSRDPGGAETQYF. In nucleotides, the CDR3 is TGTGCCACCAGCAGAGATCCAGGGGGCGCGGAGACCCAGTACTTC.

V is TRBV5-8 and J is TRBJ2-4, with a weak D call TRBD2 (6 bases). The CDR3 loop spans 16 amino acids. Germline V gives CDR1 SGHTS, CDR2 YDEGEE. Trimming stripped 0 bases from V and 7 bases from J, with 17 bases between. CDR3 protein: CASSLALLRRGNIQYF. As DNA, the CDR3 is TGTGCCAGCAGCTTGGCCTTGCTAAGGCGGGGCAACATTCAGTACTTC.

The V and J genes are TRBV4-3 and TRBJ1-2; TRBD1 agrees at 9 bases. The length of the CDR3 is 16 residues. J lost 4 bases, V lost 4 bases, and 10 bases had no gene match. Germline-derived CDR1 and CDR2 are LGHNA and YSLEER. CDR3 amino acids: CASSPSGTGFSYGYTF. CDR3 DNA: TGCGCCAGCAGCCCCTCCGGGACAGGGTTTTCCTATGGCTACACCTTC.